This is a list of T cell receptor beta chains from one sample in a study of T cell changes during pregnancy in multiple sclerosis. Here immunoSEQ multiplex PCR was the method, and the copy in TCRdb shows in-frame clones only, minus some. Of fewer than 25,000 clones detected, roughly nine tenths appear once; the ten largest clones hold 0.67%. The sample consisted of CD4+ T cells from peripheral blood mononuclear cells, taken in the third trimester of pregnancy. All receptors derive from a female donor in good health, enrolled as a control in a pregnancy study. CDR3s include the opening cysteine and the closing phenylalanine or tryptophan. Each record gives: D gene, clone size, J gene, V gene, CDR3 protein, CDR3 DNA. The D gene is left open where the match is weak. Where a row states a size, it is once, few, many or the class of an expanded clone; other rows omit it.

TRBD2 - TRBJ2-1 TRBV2 CASSGSSGGSSYNEQFF TGTGCCAGCAGTGGATCTAGCGGGGGTAGCTCCTACAATGAGCAGTTCTTC
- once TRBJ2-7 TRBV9 CASSSLGKGEYEQYF TGTGCCAGCAGCTCCCTTGGTAAGGGGGAATACGAGCAGTACTTC
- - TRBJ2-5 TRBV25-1 CASSDLTNQETQYF TGTGCCAGCAGTGATCTAACGAACCAAGAGACCCAGTACTTC
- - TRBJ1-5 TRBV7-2 CASSLAGSQPQHF TGTGCCAGCAGCTTAGCCGGGTCTCAGCCCCAGCATTTT
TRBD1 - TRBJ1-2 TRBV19 CASSIRTGGDYGYTF TGTGCCAGTAGCATAAGGACAGGGGGAGACTATGGCTACACCTTC
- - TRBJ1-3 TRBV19 CASNTASYGNTIYF TGTGCCAGTAACACAGCTAGCTATGGAAACACCATATATTTT
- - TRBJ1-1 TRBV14 CASSRKKGTEAFF TGTGCCAGCAGCCGCAAAAAGGGGACTGAAGCTTTCTTT
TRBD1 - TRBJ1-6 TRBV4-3 CASSQVAGQGASPLHF TGCGCCAGCAGCCAAGTTGCGGGACAGGGAGCCTCACCCCTCCACTTT
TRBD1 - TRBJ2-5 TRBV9 CASSPRDRGGQETQYF TGTGCCAGCAGCCCGAGGGACAGGGGAGGCCAAGAGACCCAGTACTTC
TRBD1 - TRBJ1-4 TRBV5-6 CASSFNDRDLEKLFF TGTGCCAGCAGCTTCAATGACAGGGATCTTGAAAAACTGTTTTTT
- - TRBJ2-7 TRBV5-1 CASSFLDGTSYEQYF TGCGCCAGCAGCTTCCTGGACGGGACTTCCTACGAGCAGTACTTC
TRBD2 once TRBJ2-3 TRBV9 CASSPWAGEGTDTQYF TGTGCCAGCAGCCCCTGGGCGGGAGAGGGCACAGATACGCAGTATTTT
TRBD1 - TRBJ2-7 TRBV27 CASSPHPTGGSYEQYF TGTGCCAGCAGTCCTCATCCGACAGGGGGCTCCTACGAGCAGTACTTC
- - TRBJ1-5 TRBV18 CASSPDSSNQPQHF TGTGCCAGCTCACCAGACAGTTCCAATCAGCCCCAGCATTTT
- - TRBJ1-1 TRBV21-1 CASSKVSPRTENTEAFF TGTGCCAGCAGCAAAGTGAGTCCTAGGACAGAAAACACTGAAGCTTTCTTT
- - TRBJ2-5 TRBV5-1 CASSLASYQETQYF TGCGCCAGCAGCTTGGCTAGCTACCAAGAGACCCAGTACTTC
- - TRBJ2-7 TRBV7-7 CASSPGLTHEQYF TGTGCTAGCAGCCCCGGACTCACCCACGAGCAGTACTTC
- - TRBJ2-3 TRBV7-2 CASSSIAGTGIADTQYF TGTGCCAGCAGCTCAATAGCGGGGACAGGGATCGCAGATACGCAGTATTTT
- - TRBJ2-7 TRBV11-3 CASSLGTGPYEQYF TGTGCCAGCAGCTTAGGAACAGGGCCCTACGAGCAGTACTTC
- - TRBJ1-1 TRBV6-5 CASSWRLKNTEAFF TGTGCCAGCAGTTGGCGACTGAAGAACACTGAAGCTTTCTTT
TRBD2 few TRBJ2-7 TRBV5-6 CASSLEGGGAPEQYF TGTGCCAGCAGCTTGGAGGGCGGGGGGGCCCCTGAGCAGTACTTC
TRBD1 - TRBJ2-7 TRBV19 CASSRTGGQFEQYF TGTGCCAGTAGCCGGACAGGGGGGCAGTTCGAGCAGTACTTC
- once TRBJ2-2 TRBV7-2 CASSSQGSGELFF TGTGCCAGCAGCTCACAGGGCTCCGGGGAGCTGTTTTTT
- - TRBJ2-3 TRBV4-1 CASSPMGGRGSEGRGTDTQYF TGCGCCAGCAGCCCGATGGGGGGTCGCGGAAGCGAGGGGCGCGGGACAGATACGCAGTATTTT
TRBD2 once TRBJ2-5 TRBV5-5 CASSWTPGGPETQYF TGTGCCAGCAGCTGGACCCCGGGGGGTCCGGAGACCCAGTACTTC
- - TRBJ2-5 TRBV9 CASSVLATGLEGTQYF TGTGCCAGCAGCGTACTCGCGACGGGCCTAGAGGGGACCCAGTACTTC
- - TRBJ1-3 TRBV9 CASSVLVGSGNTIYF TGTGCCAGCAGCGTACTAGTGGGCTCTGGAAACACCATATATTTT
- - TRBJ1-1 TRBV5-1 CASALGGSNTEAFF TGCGCCAGCGCACTGGGGGGGTCGAACACTGAAGCTTTCTTT
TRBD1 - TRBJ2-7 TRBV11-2 CASSRGTGATYEQYF TGTGCCAGCAGTAGAGGGACAGGAGCTACCTACGAGCAGTACTTC
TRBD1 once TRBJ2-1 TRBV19 CASIRTGGSSEQFF TGTGCCAGTATCCGGACAGGGGGGTCAAGTGAGCAGTTCTTC
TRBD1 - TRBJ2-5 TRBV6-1 CAHMRGPQETQYF TGTGCCCATATGAGGGGGCCCCAAGAGACCCAGTACTTC
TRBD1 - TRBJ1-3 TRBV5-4 CASSYGRDSSGNTIYF TGTGCCAGCAGTTATGGCCGGGACAGCTCTGGAAACACCATATATTTT
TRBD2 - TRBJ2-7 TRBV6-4 CASSRLAGERYEQYF TGTGCCAGCAGTCGACTAGCGGGAGAGCGGTACGAGCAGTACTTC
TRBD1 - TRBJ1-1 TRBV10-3 CAIRSDRGGTEAFF TGTGCCATCAGGTCGGACAGGGGTGGCACTGAAGCTTTCTTT
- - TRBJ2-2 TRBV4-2 CASSQDLAVGELFF TGTGCCAGCAGCCAAGATCTTGCAGTCGGGGAGCTGTTTTTT
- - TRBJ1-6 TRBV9 CASSASSYNSPLHF TGTGCCAGCAGCGCGAGCTCCTATAATTCACCCCTCCACTTT
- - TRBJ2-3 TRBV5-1 CASSLGRDSVTDTQYF TGCGCCAGCAGCTTGGGCCGCGACAGCGTCACAGATACGCAGTATTTT
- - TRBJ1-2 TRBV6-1 CASSGTVRNNYGYTF TGTGCCAGCAGTGGGACAGTTCGGAATAACTATGGCTACACCTTC
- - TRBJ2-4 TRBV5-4 CASSLPEAGQNIQYF TGTGCCAGCAGCCTTCCGGAGGCCGGACAAAACATTCAGTACTTC
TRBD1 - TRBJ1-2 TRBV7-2 CASSFAGTGHYGYTF TGTGCCAGCAGCTTTGCCGGGACAGGGCACTATGGCTACACCTTC
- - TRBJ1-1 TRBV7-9 CASSSLISPTEAFF TGTGCCAGCAGCTCCCTAATATCTCCCACTGAAGCTTTCTTT